This T cell receptor (beta chain) was obtained from a study of CD8+CD57+ T cells in acquired aplastic anemia. Study at large: Sorted CD4+ and CD8+ cell DNA averaged around 3.3 ug. Sequencing produced an average of about 9.8 million reads per healthy donor for CD4+ cells.

In the case of this clonotype: The antigen is undetermined.

V lost 5 bases, J lost 14 bases, and 10 bases stayed unmatched. Per the germline V gene, CDR1 is SGHAT and CDR2 is FQDESV (reference sequence). The CDR3 runs 15 residues. TCR beta VDJ and CDR3 profiling used genomic DNA as template. TCRdb re-called the reads with MiXCR, one entry per CDR3 protein. The profile covers more than 150,000 distinct CDR3 sequences, with 40% to 50% appearing a single time and about 2.9% taken by the ten largest. Study-level results: Fewer than 35 CD8+ CDR3 sequences occurred in both the patients and the controls. Significance was not reached for CD8+ Simpson's diversity between patients and controls.

This sequence was found in a human donor in good health. Input material: sorted CD4+, CD8+, or CD8+CD57+ T cells (not recorded which) from PBMCs. This chain uses TRBV11-1 with TRBJ2-1; the match to TRBD2 covers 15 bases. The CDR3 region is CASSVSGTSGGTEFF. In nucleotides, the CDR3 is TGTGCCAGCAGCGTATCCGGGACTAGCGGGGGGACGGAGTTCTTC.